The 25 T cell receptor beta chains presented below share a single source sample, sequenced in a study of immune evolution from preneoplasia to lung adenocarcinoma. Only in-frame clones appear in the TCRdb table, and some are missing; sequencing was by immunoSEQ multiplex PCR. The sample includes some 9,200 clones, roughly three quarters of them seen just once. Sequencing was done on a sample of FFPE lung adenocarcinoma in situ tissue. All receptors derive from a person aged 80 or over with lung adenocarcinoma.

By frequency in the sample, this clone is medium-sized. This chain connects TRBV21-1 to TRBJ1-1. TRBV21-1 is assigned pseudogene status. There are 14 residues in the CDR3. CDR3: CASTSDGVNTEAFF. In DNA form, the CDR3 reads TGTGCCAGCACTTCCGACGGAGTGAACACTGAAGCTTTCTTT.

V is TRBV5-4 and J is TRBJ2-7; no reliable D call. V lost 4 bases and J lost 7, with 12 bases in between. CDR1 is SGHNT and CDR2 is YYREEE in the germline V gene (reference sequence). This CDR3 region has 12 residues. The CDR3 region has the DNA TGTGCCAGCAGCCTCAATATGGCTGAGCAGTACTTC. As protein: CASSLNMAEQYF.

The chain carries TRBV18 and TRBJ1-1, with D possibly being TRBD1 (5 bases). In germline, CDR1 is KGHSH, CDR2 LQKENI. Deletions cut 3 bases from V and 1 base from J, with 9 bases between. The CDR3 length is 14 residues. CDR3 coding DNA: TGTGCCAGCTCACCGGGGGTAGCGAACACTGAAGCTTTCTTT. Protein: CASSPGVANTEAFF. Supplemented by reference TRBV18 and TRBJ1-1, the full variable domain reads NAGVMQNPRHLVRRRGQEARLRCSPMKGHSHVYWYRQLPEEGLKFMVYLQKENIIDESGMPKERFSAEFPKEGPSILRIQQVVRGDSAAYFCASSPGVANTEAFFGQGTRLTVV.

V is TRBV11-2 and J is TRBJ1-1; D is unclear. Germline V gives CDR1 SGHAT, CDR2 FQNNGV. V shed 3 bases and J shed 6 bases, with 11 bases lying between them. This CDR3 has 13 amino acids. The CDR3 DNA reads TGTGCCAGCAGCTTCGACCCGGAGGCTGAAGCTTTCTTT. Translating gives CASSFDPEAEAFF. Filled out from reference TRBV11-2 and TRBJ1-1, the complete variable domain reads EAGVAQSPRYKIIEKRQSVAFWCNPISGHATLYWYQQILGQGPKLLIQFQNNGVVDDSQLPKDRFSAERLKGVDSTLKIQPAKLEDSAVYLCASSFDPEAEAFFGQGTRLTVV.

This rearrangement joins TRBV30 to TRBJ1-5; no clear D. Germline loops: CDR1 GTSNPN, CDR2 SVGIG (reference sequence). V lost 0 bases, J lost 5 bases, and 5 bases lay in between. This CDR3 region has 12 residues. The CDR3 reads CAWSVSYQPQHF. CDR3 nucleotide sequence: TGTGCCTGGAGTGTATCTTATCAGCCCCAGCATTTT.

The chain uses TRBV7-2 and TRBJ2-7; no clear D gene. The CDR3 contains 13 residues. Trimming removed 5 bases from V and 2 bases from J, with 10 bases in between. Germline assignment: CDR1 SGHTA and CDR2 FQGNSA. As DNA, the CDR3 is TGTGCCAGCAGCCCCCCATTGGCCTACGAGCAGTACTTC. This sequence encodes CASSPPLAYEQYF.

This chain joins TRBV4-2 and TRBJ1-1, with unresolved D. The CDR3 runs 13 residues. Trimming left V 5 bases short and J 1 base short, with 8 bases between. CDR1 and CDR2 from the germline V gene are LGHNA and YNFKEQ. CDR3 amino acids: CASSEGQNTEAFF. DNA of the CDR3: TGTGCCAGCAGCGAAGGGCAGAACACTGAAGCTTTCTTT.

The chain uses TRBV9 and TRBJ2-5; D is undetermined. Germline V lookup: CDR1 SGDLS, CDR2 YYNGEE. The CDR3 consists of 14 residues. Trimming took off 3 bases at V and 3 bases at J, with 12 bases between the two ends. The CDR3 DNA sequence: TGTGCCAGCAGCGAGGACCTTAGGGAAGAGACCCAGTACTTC. Translated: CASSEDLREETQYF.

The chain couples TRBV4-3 to TRBJ2-3; D is unclear. Trimming took 1 base from V and 1 from J, leaving 9 bases between them. CDR1 LGHNA and CDR2 YSLEER come from the germline V gene. This CDR3 contains 15 residues. DNA for the CDR3: TGCGCCAGCAGCCAAGTATGGAAACGCACAGATACGCAGTATTTT. This gives the protein CASSQVWKRTDTQYF.

The V gene is TRBV28, the J gene TRBJ1-2; D not certain. The CDR3 covers 14 residues. V gave up 1 base and J gave up 6 bases, with 12 bases separating them. CDR1 is MDHEN, CDR2 SYDVKM, per germline. This CDR3 is CASSLFRPSDGYTF. CDR3 nucleotide sequence: TGTGCCAGCAGTTTATTTCGACCCTCCGATGGCTACACCTTC.

The gene calls are TRBV5-6 and TRBJ1-2; D not resolved. CDR3 length: 14 amino acids. Trimming shortened V by 0 bases and J by 5 bases, and 11 bases separated the two germline ends. CDR1 is SGHDT and CDR2 is YYEEEE in the germline V gene. CDR3 nucleotide sequence: TGTGCCAGCAGCTTGGCCAGGCCGAGGTATGGCTACACCTTC. This codes for CASSLARPRYGYTF.

The gene calls are TRBV2 and TRBJ1-1; TRBD1 might be the D (5 bases). Trimming shortened V by 0 bases and J by 8 bases, and 16 bases separated the two germline ends. Germline CDR1 is SNHLY and CDR2 is FYNNEI. The CDR3 spans 15 residues. CDR3 sequence: CASSEAGEGITEAFF. In DNA form, the CDR3 reads TGTGCCAGCAGTGAAGCGGGGGAGGGTATTACGGAAGCTTTCTTT.

This chain links TRBV25-1 with TRBJ1-1; D gene ambiguous. Deletions cut 2 bases from V and 3 bases from J, with 10 bases between. Germline values: CDR1 MGHDK, CDR2 SYGVNS. The CDR3 length is 14 residues. The CDR3 sequence: CASSELTRDTEAFF. The CDR3 coding sequence is TGTGCCAGCAGTGAACTAACCCGAGACACTGAAGCTTTCTTT.

This clone has only one observation. The rearrangement uses TRBV2 and TRBJ1-6; 12 bases align to TRBD1. The CDR3 spans 16 residues. Germline V gene data show CDR1 as SNHLY and CDR2 as FYNNEI. The V gene end was trimmed by 5 bases and the J gene end by 13 bases; junction bases not matched to a gene: 12. The CDR3 region is CASSLTPGQGASPLHF. The CDR3 DNA is TGTGCCAGCAGTCTAACCCCGGGACAGGGGGCATCGCCCCTCCACTTT. The full variable domain, rest sourced from reference TRBV2 and TRBJ1-6, is EPEVTQTPSHQVTQMGQEVILRCVPISNHLYFYWYRQILGQKVEFLVSFYNNEISEKSEIFDDQFSVERPDGSNFTLKIRSTKLEDSAMYFCASSLTPGQGASPLHFGNGTRLTVT.

The V and J genes are TRBV4-2 and TRBJ2-5, with a weak D call TRBD2 (6 bases). This CDR3 region has 16 residues. Germline-derived CDR1 and CDR2 are LGHNA and YNFKEQ. V was shortened by 2 bases and J by 5 bases, with 18 bases between the two germline ends. The CDR3 DNA is TGTGCCAGCAGCCAACAATGGGGTAGGGGAGGCGAGACCCAGTACTTC. Its protein product is CASSQQWGRGGETQYF.

J is TRBJ2-5 and V is TRBV4-1; TRBD2 matches at 11 bases. With 4 bases clipped from V and 5 bases from J, the junction kept 9 bases outside the gene matches. CDR3 length equals 16 residues. Looked up from germline, CDR1 is MGHRA and CDR2 is YSYEKL. The CDR3 DNA is TGCGCCAGCAGCCCCCGACTAGCGGGGCTGGTGGAGACCCAGTACTTC. Amino acid sequence: CASSPRLAGLVETQYF.

The chain combines TRBV23-1 with TRBJ1-2; the D gene is possibly TRBD1 (5 bases). TRBV23-1 is given ORF status, its function remaining uncertain. Trimming removed 2 bases from V and 3 bases from J, with 13 bases in between. The CDR3 is made up of 15 amino acids. The CDR3 DNA is TGCGCCAGCAGTCAAAAGGTCAGGGATTACTATGGCTACACCTTC. Its protein is CASSQKVRDYYGYTF.

This chain links TRBV5-1 with TRBJ1-2; TRBD1 matches at 10 bases. The trim removed 4 bases at V and 9 bases at J, leaving 6 bases unmatched. Germline assignment: CDR1 SGHRS and CDR2 YFSETQ. The CDR3 sequence is 13 residues long. This CDR3 reads CASSGQGGFSYTF. CDR3 in DNA: TGCGCCAGCAGCGGACAGGGGGGTTTTAGCTACACCTTC. The complete variable domain, with remaining parts taken from reference TRBV5-1 and TRBJ1-2, reads KAGVTQTPRYLIKTRGQQVTLSCSPISGHRSVSWYQQTPGQGLQFLFEYFSETQRNKGNFPGRFSGRQFSNSRSEMNVSTLELGDSALYLCASSGQGGFSYTFGSGTRLTVV.

The chain employs TRBV28 and TRBJ1-2; tentative D call: TRBD1 (5 bases). The CDR3 spans 13 residues. Looked up from germline, CDR1 is MDHEN and CDR2 is SYDVKM. Deletions cut 7 bases from V and 5 bases from J, with 14 bases between. The CDR3 DNA follows: TGTGCCAGCACTACTGGGGGAGTTTATGGCTACACCTTC. It is translated as CASTTGGVYGYTF.

V gene TRBV18 combines with J gene TRBJ1-1; D not resolved. V was pared by 0 bases and J by 0 bases, with 5 bases between. Germline CDR1 KGHSH, CDR2 LQKENI. The CDR3 totals 14 residues. CDR3 coding DNA: TGTGCCAGCTCACCACCGGGAATGAACACTGAAGCTTTCTTT. Its protein product is CASSPPGMNTEAFF. The variable domain in full, completed from reference TRBV18 and TRBJ1-1, reads NAGVMQNPRHLVRRRGQEARLRCSPMKGHSHVYWYRQLPEEGLKFMVYLQKENIIDESGMPKERFSAEFPKEGPSILRIQQVVRGDSAAYFCASSPPGMNTEAFFGQGTRLTVV.

This clone was counted once. The V gene is TRBV28, the J gene TRBJ1-4; 8 bases are shared with TRBD1. V trimming: 5 bases; J trimming: 3 bases; junction bases outside the gene matches: 5. The CDR3 has 15 amino acids. CDR1 and CDR2 (germline): MDHEN, SYDVKM. CDR3 amino acids: CASSLGQGANEKLFF. CDR3 DNA sequence: TGTGCCAGCAGTCTAGGACAGGGAGCTAATGAAAAACTGTTTTTT.

This clone was counted a few times. This sequence joins TRBV13 and TRBJ2-5, with a tentative D call TRBD2 (6 bases). The V end lost 5 bases, the J end lost 5 bases, and 9 bases lay between the germline ends. This CDR3 contains 12 residues. CDR1 PRHDT and CDR2 FYEKMQ come from the germline V gene (reference sequence). CDR3 DNA sequence: TGTGCCAGCAGCGGGGCGGGGGAGACCCAGTACTTC. It is translated as CASSGAGETQYF.

This chain links TRBV19 with TRBJ2-5; the D gene is possibly TRBD2 (6 bases). The V gene lost 1 base and the J gene lost 2 bases, with 11 bases spanning the gap. From germline, CDR1 is LNHDA and CDR2 SQIVND (reference sequence). The CDR3 contains 15 residues. The CDR3 nucleotides read TGTGCCAGTAGTATAGCTAGCGTCGGACAAGAGACCCAGTACTTC. This codes for CASSIASVGQETQYF. The full variable domain, completed using reference TRBV19 and TRBJ2-5, is DGGITQSPKYLFRKEGQNVTLSCEQNLNHDAMYWYRQDPGQGLRLIYYSQIVNDFQKGDIAEGYSVSREKKESFPLTVTSAQKNPTAFYLCASSIASVGQETQYFGPGTRLLVL.

The chain is built from TRBV5-8 and TRBJ2-5; TRBD1 matches at 7 bases. V gave up 4 bases and J gave up 5 bases; unmatched junction bases: 5. Germline V CDR1 and CDR2: SGHTS, YDEGEE. This CDR3 comprises 13 residues. This CDR3 is CASSPRGKETQYF. CDR3 bases: TGTGCCAGCAGCCCCAGGGGGAAGGAGACCCAGTACTTC. The variable domain in full, completed from reference TRBV5-8 and TRBJ2-5, reads EAGVTQSPTHLIKTRGQQATLRCSPISGHTSVYWYQQALGLGLQFLLWYDEGEERNRGNFPPRFSGRQFPNYSSELNVNALELEDSALYLCASSPRGKETQYFGPGTRLLVL.

The chain carries TRBV10-3 and TRBJ1-5; D possibly corresponds to TRBD1 (6 bases). Trimming took 6 bases from V and 3 from J, leaving 9 bases between them. CDR1 and CDR2 from the germline V gene are ENHRY and SYGVKD. This CDR3 comprises 13 residues. The CDR3 DNA follows: TGTGCCATCAGGGGGGGCGACAATCAGCCCCAGCATTTT. Amino acid sequence: CAIRGGDNQPQHF.